The entry that follows covers one T cell receptor beta chain sequence. The sample originates from a study of control samples from healthy donors and cancer patients. V dropped 5 bases and J dropped 5 bases, with 5 bases sitting between them. Germline V lookup: CDR1 MNHNY, CDR2 SVGAGI (reference sequence). This CDR3 contains 11 residues. TCRdb keeps only in-frame clones here, not all; method: immunoSEQ multiplex PCR. The sample shows fewer than 200,000 clones, about 94% of them seen only once. This sequence was found in a man in his 60s with colorectal cancer. Sequenced: PBMCs. The chain carries TRBV6-6 and TRBJ2-3; D is uncertain. This CDR3 is CASSPVDTQYF. DNA of the CDR3: TGTGCCAGCAGTCCCGTAGATACGCAGTATTTT.